This TCR beta chain is from a study of long-term antiretroviral therapy in people with HIV. Notes on the study in general: Within the repertoire, clones expanded before ART were dominant at all time points. In HIV, the repertoires covered a tighter span of CDR3 lengths than in controls.

As regards this clone: Its target is not known.

Participants with HIV, all of them, were treated in the United States. At survey level, the immunoSEQ assay was run in its v3.0 version. The data were produced by immunoSEQ multiplex PCR, yet TCRdb's version contains in-frame clones alone and is incomplete. The repertoire holds approximately 20,000 clones, with 75% to 85% as singletons. The starting material was unsorted PBMCs, obtained 0.2 years after starting antiretroviral therapy. This clonotype was sampled from a woman in her forties with HIV.

In DNA, the CDR3 is TGTGCCACCAGCAGAGATCCAGTGAGGCAGCCCCAGCATTTT. Its translation: CATSRDPVRQPQHF. This sequence joins TRBV15 and TRBJ1-5; D not certain. V was pared by 0 bases and J by 7 bases, with 10 bases between. The CDR3 is 14 amino acids. Germline-derived CDR1 and CDR2 are LNHNV and YYDKDF (reference sequence).